Shown below are 18 T cell receptor beta chains from a single sample sequenced in a study of blood T cell repertoires in COVID-19. Using immunoSEQ multiplex PCR, the repertoire was profiled, and TCRdb retains in-frame clones only, with some absent. The sample includes under 250,000 clones, roughly four fifths of them seen just once. The sequenced material came from PBMCs or T cells enriched from blood (not recorded which). The source of these receptors is a middle-aged woman who had been exposed to COVID-19.

V is TRBV2 and J is TRBJ2-3; D gene ambiguous. The V end lost 3 bases, the J end lost 2 bases, and 12 bases lay between the germline ends. The CDR3 runs to 15 residues. Looked up from germline, CDR1 is SNHLY and CDR2 is FYNNEI. The CDR3, as DNA: TGTGCCAGCAGTGATTCGTGGCAGTTCACAGATACGCAGTATTTT. It translates to CASSDSWQFTDTQYF.

The chain has TRBV7-2 and TRBJ2-7; TRBD2 agrees at 10 bases. The CDR3 sequence is 15 residues long. J gave up 9 bases and V 1 base, and 9 bases lay outside the gene matches. Germline assignment: CDR1 SGHTA and CDR2 FQGNSA. The CDR3 here is CASSLGASGGAWQYF. For the CDR3, the DNA is TGTGCCAGCAGCTTAGGAGCCAGCGGGGGGGCTTGGCAGTACTTC.

The rearrangement links TRBV5-4 to TRBJ2-2; D perhaps matches TRBD2 (6 bases). Trimming removed 3 bases at V and 5 bases at J, with 11 bases between. Germline-derived CDR1 and CDR2 are SGHNT and YYREEE (reference sequence). CDR3 length: 14 amino acids. CDR3 nucleotide sequence: TGTGCCAGCAGCTCCGGGACTCAAACCGGGGAGCTGTTTTTT. Its protein product is CASSSGTQTGELFF.

This chain connects TRBV18 to TRBJ1-3; 8 bases are shared with TRBD1. V shed 1 base, J shed 2 bases, and the junction held 7 bases outside the gene matches. This CDR3 is 17 amino acids long. Germline CDR1 KGHSH, CDR2 LQKENI. CDR3 sequence: CASSPRPTGVAGNTIYF. In nucleotides, the CDR3 is TGTGCCAGCTCACCACGACCGACAGGGGTGGCTGGAAACACCATATATTTT.

In nucleotides, the CDR3 is TGCAGTGCTAGCCGGGGAGATGGCTACACCTTC. This encodes CSASRGDGYTF. The chain uses TRBV20-1 and TRBJ1-2; D is undetermined. Deletions cut 3 bases from V and 6 bases from J, with 8 bases between. CDR1 is DFQATT and CDR2 is SNEGSKA in the germline V gene (reference sequence). The CDR3 extends over 11 amino acids.

The rearrangement joins TRBV6-5 to TRBJ1-5; D is possibly TRBD1 (6 bases). There are 13 residues in the CDR3. Germline CDR1 reads MNHEY; CDR2 reads SVGAGI. Deletions cut 9 bases from V and 1 base from J, with 10 bases between. The CDR3 DNA is TGTGCCAGTGGAGACAGGAGCAATCAGCCCCAGCATTTT. Protein product: CASGDRSNQPQHF.

The gene calls are TRBV4-2 and TRBJ1-2; D may be TRBD1 (5 bases). From germline, CDR1 is LGHNA and CDR2 YNFKEQ. V lost 3 bases, J lost 4 bases, and 15 bases lay in between. The CDR3 runs to 15 residues. CDR3: CASSQARARGYGYTF. Here the CDR3 DNA reads TGTGCCAGCAGCCAGGCCAGGGCTCGAGGCTATGGCTACACCTTC.

The CDR3 loop reads CATSTRNYGYTF. CDR3 DNA sequence: TGTGCCACCAGCACCAGGAACTATGGCTACACCTTC. V usage is TRBV15 and J usage is TRBJ1-2; no reliable D call. Germline loops: CDR1 LNHNV, CDR2 YYDKDF (reference sequence). V lost 4 bases to trimming and J lost 2 bases, with 5 bases between them. The CDR3 runs to 12 residues.

V gene TRBV29-1 combines with J gene TRBJ2-5, with a weak D call TRBD1 (6 bases). The CDR3 spans 16 residues. Germline V lookup: CDR1 SQVTM, CDR2 ANQGSEA. V lost 6 bases and J 5 bases, leaving 25 bases between the germline ends. CDR3 residues: CSVPGFQGRFRETQYF. The CDR3 DNA follows: TGCAGCGTACCGGGTTTCCAGGGGCGCTTTCGGGAGACCCAGTACTTC.

The rearrangement uses TRBV11-3 and TRBJ1-1; D is undetermined. The CDR3 is made up of 13 amino acids. With 5 bases removed from V and 4 bases from J, the gap between germline ends came to 11 bases. Germline V gene data show CDR1 as SGHNT and CDR2 as YENEEA. Written as DNA, the CDR3 is TGTGCCAGCAGCCAAAGACTTGGCACTGAAGCTTTCTTT. As protein: CASSQRLGTEAFF.

The rearrangement links TRBV19 to TRBJ1-2; TRBD1 aligns across 8 bases. The V gene's germline CDR1 is LNHDA and CDR2 SQIVND (reference sequence). The CDR3 is made up of 16 amino acids. Losses at the gene ends were 5 bases for V and 0 bases for J; bases not matched to a gene: 8. The CDR3 sequence: CASSPGQALTNYGYTF. In DNA form, the CDR3 reads TGTGCCAGTAGTCCGGGACAGGCTTTAACTAACTATGGCTACACCTTC. Full variable domain (outside the CDR3, taken from reference TRBV19 and TRBJ1-2): DGGITQSPKYLFRKEGQNVTLSCEQNLNHDAMYWYRQDPGQGLRLIYYSQIVNDFQKGDIAEGYSVSREKKESFPLTVTSAQKNPTAFYLCASSPGQALTNYGYTFGSGTRLTVV.

The V and J genes are TRBV28 and TRBJ2-7; TRBD2 might be the D (5 bases). This CDR3 comprises 15 residues. Germline loops: CDR1 MDHEN, CDR2 SYDVKM. The germline V and J ends were trimmed by 7 bases and 0 bases, with 16 bases remaining between them. The CDR3 reads CASTKGYRGSYEQYF. For the CDR3, the DNA is TGTGCCAGCACCAAAGGGTACCGGGGCTCCTACGAGCAGTACTTC.

The rearrangement links TRBV30 to TRBJ2-5; 10 bases map to TRBD2. The CDR3 is 14 amino acids. Per germline, CDR1 GTSNPN and CDR2 SVGIG (reference sequence). V trimming: 4 bases; J trimming: 5 bases; junction bases outside the gene matches: 7. The CDR3 sequence is CAWKGSGGRETQYF. The CDR3 DNA follows: TGTGCCTGGAAAGGTAGCGGGGGGCGGGAGACCCAGTACTTC. Variable domain in full (rest from reference TRBV30 and TRBJ2-5): SQTIHQWPATLVQPVGSPLSLECTVEGTSNPNLYWYRQAAGRGLQLLFYSVGIGQISSEVPQNLSASRPQDRQFILSSKKLLLSDSGFYLCAWKGSGGRETQYFGPGTRLLVL.

This clone came up once. This rearrangement joins TRBV21-1 to TRBJ1-3; the table's TRBD1 call for D was not verified on the DNA. TRBV21-1 is reported as a pseudogene. This CDR3 has 15 residues. The CDR3 here is CASSKGQGVRDTIYF. CDR3 bases: TGTGCCAGCAGCAAAGGACAGGGGGTTCGAGACACCATATATTTT.

This chain connects TRBV5-4 to TRBJ2-3; 12 nucleotides align to TRBD1. Germline-derived CDR1 and CDR2 are SGHNT and YYREEE (reference sequence). The CDR3 extends over 15 amino acids. V shed 4 bases and J 15 bases; nucleotides not matched to a gene: 15. DNA of the CDR3: TGTGCCAGCAGCGCGTCCGGGACAGGGGGCGCGGCACAATATTTT. Its protein is CASSASGTGGAAQYF.

Here the CDR3 DNA reads TGTGCCAGTAGAGCGGGTATCACTGAAGCTTTCTTT. Translation gives CASRAGITEAFF. The V call is TRBV19, the J call TRBJ1-1; no clear D. This CDR3 is 12 amino acids long. The germline V gene has CDR1 LNHDA and CDR2 SQIVND (reference sequence). Trimming shortened V by 6 bases and J by 4 bases, and 9 bases separated the two germline ends.

The genes are TRBV29-1 and TRBJ2-1; 10 positions match TRBD2. V dropped 1 base and J dropped 0; count of bases not matched to a gene: 18. This CDR3 has 21 residues. In germline, CDR1 is SQVTM, CDR2 ANQGSEA. DNA of the CDR3: TGCAGCGTTGAAGGCCCGTTAGCGGGGGGAAATTATGGAAGCTCCTACAATGAGCAGTTCTTC. Its translation is CSVEGPLAGGNYGSSYNEQFF.

V gene TRBV19 combines with J gene TRBJ1-4, with 7 bases fitting TRBD1. The CDR3 consists of 16 residues. CDR1 and CDR2 (germline): LNHDA, SQIVND (reference sequence). V lost 5 bases to trimming and J lost 3 bases; unmatched junction nucleotides: 9. The CDR3 nucleotides read TGTGCCAGTAGTCCCTACCGACAGGGCCCTAATGAAAAACTGTTTTTT. Translation gives CASSPYRQGPNEKLFF.